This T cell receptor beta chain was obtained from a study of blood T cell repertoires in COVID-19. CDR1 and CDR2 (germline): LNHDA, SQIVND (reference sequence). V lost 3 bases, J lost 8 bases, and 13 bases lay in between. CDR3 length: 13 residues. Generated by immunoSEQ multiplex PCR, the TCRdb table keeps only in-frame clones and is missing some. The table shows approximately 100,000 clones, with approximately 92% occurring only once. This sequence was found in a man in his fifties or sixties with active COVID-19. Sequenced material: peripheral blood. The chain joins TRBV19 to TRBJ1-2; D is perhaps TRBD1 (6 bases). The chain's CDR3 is CASSMFRGSGYTF. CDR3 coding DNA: TGTGCCAGTAGTATGTTCAGGGGATCAGGCTACACCTTC. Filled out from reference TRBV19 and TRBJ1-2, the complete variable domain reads DGGITQSPKYLFRKEGQNVTLSCEQNLNHDAMYWYRQDPGQGLRLIYYSQIVNDFQKGDIAEGYSVSREKKESFPLTVTSAQKNPTAFYLCASSMFRGSGYTFGSGTRLTVV.